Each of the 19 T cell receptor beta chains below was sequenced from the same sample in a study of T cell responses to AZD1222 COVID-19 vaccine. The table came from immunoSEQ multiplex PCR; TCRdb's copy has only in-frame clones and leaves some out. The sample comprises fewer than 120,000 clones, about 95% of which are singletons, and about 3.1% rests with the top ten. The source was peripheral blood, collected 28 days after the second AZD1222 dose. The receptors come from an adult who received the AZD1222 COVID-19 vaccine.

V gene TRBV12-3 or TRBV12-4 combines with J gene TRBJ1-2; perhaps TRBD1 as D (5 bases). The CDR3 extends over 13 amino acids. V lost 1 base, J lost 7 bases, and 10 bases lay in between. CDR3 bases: TGTGCCAGCAGTTTAGTAGGGGCAGGTGGCTACACCTTC. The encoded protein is CASSLVGAGGYTF.

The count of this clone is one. CDR3 sequence: CASSLAAGSTDTQYF. As DNA, the CDR3 is TGTGCCAGCAGCTTGGCCGCAGGTAGCACAGATACGCAGTATTTT. V gene TRBV5-4 combines with J gene TRBJ2-3, with D hard to call. Germline V gives CDR1 SGHNT, CDR2 YYREEE (reference sequence). The V and J ends lost 0 bases and 0 bases respectively, with 8 bases between them. CDR3 size: 15 residues.

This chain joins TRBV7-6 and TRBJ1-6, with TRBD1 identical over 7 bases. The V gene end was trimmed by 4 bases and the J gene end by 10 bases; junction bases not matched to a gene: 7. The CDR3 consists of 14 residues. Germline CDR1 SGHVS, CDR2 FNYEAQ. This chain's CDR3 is CASSSGGGVSPLHF. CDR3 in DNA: TGTGCCAGCAGCTCAGGGGGAGGGGTGTCACCCCTCCACTTT.

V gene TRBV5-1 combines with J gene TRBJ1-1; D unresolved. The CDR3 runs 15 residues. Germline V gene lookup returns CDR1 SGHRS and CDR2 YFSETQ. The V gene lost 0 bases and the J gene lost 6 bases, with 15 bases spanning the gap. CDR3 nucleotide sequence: TGCGCCAGCAGCTTGGACCCAGCCCTGAGCGCTGAAGCTTTCTTT. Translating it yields CASSLDPALSAEAFF.

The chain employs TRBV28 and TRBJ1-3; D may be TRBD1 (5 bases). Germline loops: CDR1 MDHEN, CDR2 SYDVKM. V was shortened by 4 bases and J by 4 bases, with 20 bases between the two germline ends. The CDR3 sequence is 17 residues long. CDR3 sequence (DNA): TGTGCCAGCAGTTCCTTTAGGGGCAGTGGCTCGGGAAACACCATATATTTT. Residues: CASSSFRGSGSGNTIYF.

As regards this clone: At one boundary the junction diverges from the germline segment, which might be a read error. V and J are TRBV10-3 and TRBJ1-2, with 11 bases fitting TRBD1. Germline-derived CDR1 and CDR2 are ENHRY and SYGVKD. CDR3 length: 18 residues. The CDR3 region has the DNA TGTGCCATCAGTCAGTCTATTGGACAGGGGGCTTATAACTATGGCTACACCTTC. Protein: CAISQSIGQGAYNYGYTF.

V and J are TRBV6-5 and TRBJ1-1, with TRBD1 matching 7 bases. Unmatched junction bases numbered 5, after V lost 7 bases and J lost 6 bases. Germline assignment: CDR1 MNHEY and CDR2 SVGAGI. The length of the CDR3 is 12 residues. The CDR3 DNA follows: TGTGCCAGCATCGGGGACAGCGCTGAAGCTTTCTTT. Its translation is CASIGDSAEAFF.

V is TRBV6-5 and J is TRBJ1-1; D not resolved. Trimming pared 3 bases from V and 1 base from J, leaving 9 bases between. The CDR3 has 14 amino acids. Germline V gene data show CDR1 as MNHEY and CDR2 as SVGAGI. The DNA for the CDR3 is TGTGCCAGCAGTTATTTGTCAGAGAACACTGAAGCTTTCTTT. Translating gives CASSYLSENTEAFF.

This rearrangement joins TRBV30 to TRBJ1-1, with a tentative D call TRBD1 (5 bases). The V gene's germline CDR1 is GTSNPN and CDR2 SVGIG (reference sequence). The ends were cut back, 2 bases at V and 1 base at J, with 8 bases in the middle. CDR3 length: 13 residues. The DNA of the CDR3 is TGTGCCTGGAGTACCCAGGGGAACACTGAAGCTTTCTTT. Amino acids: CAWSTQGNTEAFF.

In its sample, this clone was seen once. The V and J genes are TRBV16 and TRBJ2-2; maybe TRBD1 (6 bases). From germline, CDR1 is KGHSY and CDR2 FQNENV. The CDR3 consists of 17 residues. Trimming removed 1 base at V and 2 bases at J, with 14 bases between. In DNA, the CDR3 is TGTGCCAGCAGCCAATGGGTAGGACAGCCAAACACCGGGGAGCTGTTTTTT. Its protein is CASSQWVGQPNTGELFF.

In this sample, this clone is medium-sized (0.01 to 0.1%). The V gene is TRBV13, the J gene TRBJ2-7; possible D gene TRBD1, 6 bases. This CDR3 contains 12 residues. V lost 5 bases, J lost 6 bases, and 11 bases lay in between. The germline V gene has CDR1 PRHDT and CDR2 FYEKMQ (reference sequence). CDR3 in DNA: TGTGCCAGCAGCCGACAGGCCTCCGAGCAGTACTTC. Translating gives CASSRQASEQYF.

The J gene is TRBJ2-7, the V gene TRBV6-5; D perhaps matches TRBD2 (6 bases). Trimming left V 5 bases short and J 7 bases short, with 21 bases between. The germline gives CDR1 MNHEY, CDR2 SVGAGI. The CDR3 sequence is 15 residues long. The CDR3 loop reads CASSLWRGPTGEQYF. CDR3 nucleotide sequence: TGTGCCAGCAGTCTGTGGCGGGGCCCCACGGGGGAGCAGTACTTC.

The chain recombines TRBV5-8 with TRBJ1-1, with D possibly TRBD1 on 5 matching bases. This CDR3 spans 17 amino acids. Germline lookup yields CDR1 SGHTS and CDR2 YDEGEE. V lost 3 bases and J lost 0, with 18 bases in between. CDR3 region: CASSSRDRGYMNTEAFF. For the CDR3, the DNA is TGTGCCAGCAGCTCCCGGGACCGAGGTTATATGAACACTGAAGCTTTCTTT.

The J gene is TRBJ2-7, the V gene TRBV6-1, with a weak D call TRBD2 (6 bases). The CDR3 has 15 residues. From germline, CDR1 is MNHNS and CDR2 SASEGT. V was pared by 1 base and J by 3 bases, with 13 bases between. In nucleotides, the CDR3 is TGTGCCAGCAGTGAAGGGGCGGGACGGATCTACGAGCAGTACTTC. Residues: CASSEGAGRIYEQYF.

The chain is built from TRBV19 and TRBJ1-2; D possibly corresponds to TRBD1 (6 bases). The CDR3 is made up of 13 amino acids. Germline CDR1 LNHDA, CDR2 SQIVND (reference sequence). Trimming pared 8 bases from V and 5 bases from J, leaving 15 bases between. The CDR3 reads CASLRTEAYGYTF. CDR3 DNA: TGTGCCAGTCTTAGGACAGAAGCTTATGGCTACACCTTC. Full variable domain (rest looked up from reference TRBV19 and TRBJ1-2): DGGITQSPKYLFRKEGQNVTLSCEQNLNHDAMYWYRQDPGQGLRLIYYSQIVNDFQKGDIAEGYSVSREKKESFPLTVTSAQKNPTAFYLCASLRTEAYGYTFGSGTRLTVV.

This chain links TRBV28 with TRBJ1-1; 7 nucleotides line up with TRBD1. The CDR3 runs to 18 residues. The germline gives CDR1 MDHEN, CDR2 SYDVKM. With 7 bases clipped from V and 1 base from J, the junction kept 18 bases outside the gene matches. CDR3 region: CASKKTGRPWGRNTEAFF. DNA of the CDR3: TGTGCCAGCAAGAAGACAGGGAGGCCCTGGGGTAGGAACACTGAAGCTTTCTTT.

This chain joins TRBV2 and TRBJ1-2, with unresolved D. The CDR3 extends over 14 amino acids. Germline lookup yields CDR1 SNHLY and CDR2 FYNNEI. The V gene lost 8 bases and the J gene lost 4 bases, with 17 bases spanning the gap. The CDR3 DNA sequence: TGTGCCAGCCAAAACCTAAACGGCCCCTATGGCTACACCTTC. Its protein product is CASQNLNGPYGYTF.

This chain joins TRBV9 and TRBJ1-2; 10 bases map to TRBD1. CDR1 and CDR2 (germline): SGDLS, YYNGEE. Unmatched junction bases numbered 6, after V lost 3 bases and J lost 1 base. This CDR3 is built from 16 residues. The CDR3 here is CASSGIGTGVNYGYTF. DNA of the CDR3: TGTGCCAGCAGCGGAATCGGGACAGGGGTTAACTATGGCTACACCTTC.

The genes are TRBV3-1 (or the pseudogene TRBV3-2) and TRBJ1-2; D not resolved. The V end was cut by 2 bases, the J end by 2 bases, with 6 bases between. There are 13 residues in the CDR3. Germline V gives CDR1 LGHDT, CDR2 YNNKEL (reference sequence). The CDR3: CASSQTENYGYTF. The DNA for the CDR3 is TGTGCCAGCAGCCAAACTGAGAACTATGGCTACACCTTC.